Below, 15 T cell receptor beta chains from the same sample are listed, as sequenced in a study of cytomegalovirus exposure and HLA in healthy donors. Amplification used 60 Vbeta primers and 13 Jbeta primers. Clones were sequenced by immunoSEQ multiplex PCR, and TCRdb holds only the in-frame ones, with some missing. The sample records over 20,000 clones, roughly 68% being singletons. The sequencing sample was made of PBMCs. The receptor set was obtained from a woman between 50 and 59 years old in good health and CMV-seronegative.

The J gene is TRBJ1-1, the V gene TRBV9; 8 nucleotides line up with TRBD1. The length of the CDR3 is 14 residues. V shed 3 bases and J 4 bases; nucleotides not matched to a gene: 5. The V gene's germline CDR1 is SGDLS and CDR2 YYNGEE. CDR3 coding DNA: TGTGCCAGCAGCGCAGGGGGCGGTACCACTGAAGCTTTCTTT. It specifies CASSAGGGTTEAFF. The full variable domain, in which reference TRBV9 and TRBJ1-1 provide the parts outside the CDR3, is DSGVTQTPKHLITATGQRVTLRCSPRSGDLSVYWYQQSLDQGLQFLIQYYNGEERAKGNILERFSAQQFPDLHSELNLSSLELGDSALYFCASSAGGGTTEAFFGQGTRLTVV.

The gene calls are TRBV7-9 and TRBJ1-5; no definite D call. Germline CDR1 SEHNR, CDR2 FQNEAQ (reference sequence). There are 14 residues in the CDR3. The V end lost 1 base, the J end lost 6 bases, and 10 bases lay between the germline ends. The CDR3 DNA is TGTGCCAGCAGCTTAGGTGGAGGGCCTCAGCCCCAGCATTTT. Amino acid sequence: CASSLGGGPQPQHF.

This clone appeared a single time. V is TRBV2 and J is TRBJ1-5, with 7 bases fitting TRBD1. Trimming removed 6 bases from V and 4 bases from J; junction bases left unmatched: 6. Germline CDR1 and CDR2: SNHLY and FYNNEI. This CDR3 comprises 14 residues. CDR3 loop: CASRDRVGNQPQHF. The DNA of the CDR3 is TGTGCCAGCAGAGACAGGGTCGGTAATCAGCCCCAGCATTTT. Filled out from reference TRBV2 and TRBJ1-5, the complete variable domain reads EPEVTQTPSHQVTQMGQEVILRCVPISNHLYFYWYRQILGQKVEFLVSFYNNEISEKSEIFDDQFSVERPDGSNFTLKIRSTKLEDSAMYFCASRDRVGNQPQHFGDGTRLSIL.

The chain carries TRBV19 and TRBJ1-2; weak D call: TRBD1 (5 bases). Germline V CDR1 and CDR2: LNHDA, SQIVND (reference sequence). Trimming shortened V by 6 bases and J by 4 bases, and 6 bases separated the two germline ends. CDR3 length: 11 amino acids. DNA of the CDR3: TGTGCCAGTAGCACAGGCTATGGCTACACCTTC. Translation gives CASSTGYGYTF.

CDR3 residues: CASSPTDRGQATQYF. The CDR3 DNA sequence: TGTGCCAGCAGCCCCACGGACAGGGGGCAAGCTACGCAGTATTTT. The chain combines TRBV6-5 with TRBJ2-3, with 11 bases that match TRBD1. J was trimmed by 8 bases and V by 6 bases; bases with no gene match: 10. The CDR3 loop spans 15 amino acids. Germline V gene sequence: CDR1 MNHEY, CDR2 SVGAGI.

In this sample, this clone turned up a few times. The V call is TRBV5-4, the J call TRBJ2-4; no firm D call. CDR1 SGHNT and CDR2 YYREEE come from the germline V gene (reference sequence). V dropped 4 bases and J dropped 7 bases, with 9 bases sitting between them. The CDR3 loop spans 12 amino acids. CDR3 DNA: TGTGCCAGCAGCATGGGTTCGAACATTCAGTACTTC. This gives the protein CASSMGSNIQYF.

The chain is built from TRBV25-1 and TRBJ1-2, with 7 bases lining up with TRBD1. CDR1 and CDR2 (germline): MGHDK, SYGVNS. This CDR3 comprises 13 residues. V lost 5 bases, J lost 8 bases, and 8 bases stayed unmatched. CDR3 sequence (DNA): TGTGCCAGCAGTTCCCCTAAGGGGGCGGGCTACACCTTC. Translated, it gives CASSSPKGAGYTF.

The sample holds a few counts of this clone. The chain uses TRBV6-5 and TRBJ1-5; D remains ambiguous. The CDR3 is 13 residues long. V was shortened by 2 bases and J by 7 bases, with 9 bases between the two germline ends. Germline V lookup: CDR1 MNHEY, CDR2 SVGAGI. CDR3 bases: TGTGCCAGCAGTTACGAGGGCCGGCAGCCCCAGCATTTT. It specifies CASSYEGRQPQHF.

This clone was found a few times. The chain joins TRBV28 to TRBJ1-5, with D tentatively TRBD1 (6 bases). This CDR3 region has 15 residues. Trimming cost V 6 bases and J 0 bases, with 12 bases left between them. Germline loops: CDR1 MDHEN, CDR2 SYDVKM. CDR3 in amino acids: CASRGTPYSNQPQHF. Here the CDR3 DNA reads TGTGCCAGCAGGGGGACACCTTATAGCAATCAGCCCCAGCATTTT. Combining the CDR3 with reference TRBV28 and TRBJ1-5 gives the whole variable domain DVKVTQSSRYLVKRTGEKVFLECVQDMDHENMFWYRQDPGLGLRLIYFSYDVKMKEKGDIPEGYSVSREKKERFSLILESASTNQTSMYLCASRGTPYSNQPQHFGDGTRLSIL.

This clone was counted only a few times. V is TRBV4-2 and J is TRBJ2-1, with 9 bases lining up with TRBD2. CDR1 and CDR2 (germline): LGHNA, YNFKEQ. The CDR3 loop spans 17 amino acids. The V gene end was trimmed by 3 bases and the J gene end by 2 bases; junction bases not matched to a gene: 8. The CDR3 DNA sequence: TGTGCCAGCAGCCAGTTTCGAAGCGGGGGGACCTACAATGAGCAGTTCTTC. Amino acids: CASSQFRSGGTYNEQFF.

The CDR3 protein is CASSSSLAGQQFF. DNA for the CDR3: TGTGCCAGCAGCTCTAGTCTAGCGGGACAGCAGTTCTTC. The chain carries TRBV7-3 and TRBJ2-1; 9 nucleotides line up with TRBD2. This CDR3 has 13 amino acids. In germline, CDR1 is SGHTA, CDR2 FQGTGA. J lost 11 bases, V lost 4 bases, and 6 bases had no gene match.

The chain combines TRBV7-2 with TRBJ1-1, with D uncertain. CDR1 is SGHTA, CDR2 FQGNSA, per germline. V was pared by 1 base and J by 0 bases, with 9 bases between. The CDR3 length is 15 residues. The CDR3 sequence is CASSLESGLNTEAFF. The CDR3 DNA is TGTGCCAGCAGCTTAGAATCCGGGTTGAACACTGAAGCTTTCTTT.

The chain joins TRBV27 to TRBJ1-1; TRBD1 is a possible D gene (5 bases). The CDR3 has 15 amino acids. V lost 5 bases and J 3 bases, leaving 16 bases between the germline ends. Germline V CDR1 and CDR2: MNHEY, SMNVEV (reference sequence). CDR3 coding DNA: TGTGCCAGCAGTACTTACGGGACTCAAGACACTGAAGCTTTCTTT. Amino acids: CASSTYGTQDTEAFF.

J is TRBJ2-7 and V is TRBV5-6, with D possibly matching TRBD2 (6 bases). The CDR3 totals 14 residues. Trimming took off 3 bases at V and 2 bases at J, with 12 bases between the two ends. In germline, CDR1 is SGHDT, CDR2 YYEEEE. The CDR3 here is CASSSGLLTYEQYF. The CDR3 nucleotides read TGTGCCAGCAGCTCCGGACTACTCACCTACGAGCAGTACTTC.

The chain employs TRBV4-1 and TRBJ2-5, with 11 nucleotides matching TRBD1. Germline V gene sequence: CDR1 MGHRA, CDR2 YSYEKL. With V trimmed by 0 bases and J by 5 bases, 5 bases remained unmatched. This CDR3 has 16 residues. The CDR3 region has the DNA TGCGCCAGCAGCCAAGATGGGACAGGGGGTGTGGAGACCCAGTACTTC. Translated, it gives CASSQDGTGGVETQYF.